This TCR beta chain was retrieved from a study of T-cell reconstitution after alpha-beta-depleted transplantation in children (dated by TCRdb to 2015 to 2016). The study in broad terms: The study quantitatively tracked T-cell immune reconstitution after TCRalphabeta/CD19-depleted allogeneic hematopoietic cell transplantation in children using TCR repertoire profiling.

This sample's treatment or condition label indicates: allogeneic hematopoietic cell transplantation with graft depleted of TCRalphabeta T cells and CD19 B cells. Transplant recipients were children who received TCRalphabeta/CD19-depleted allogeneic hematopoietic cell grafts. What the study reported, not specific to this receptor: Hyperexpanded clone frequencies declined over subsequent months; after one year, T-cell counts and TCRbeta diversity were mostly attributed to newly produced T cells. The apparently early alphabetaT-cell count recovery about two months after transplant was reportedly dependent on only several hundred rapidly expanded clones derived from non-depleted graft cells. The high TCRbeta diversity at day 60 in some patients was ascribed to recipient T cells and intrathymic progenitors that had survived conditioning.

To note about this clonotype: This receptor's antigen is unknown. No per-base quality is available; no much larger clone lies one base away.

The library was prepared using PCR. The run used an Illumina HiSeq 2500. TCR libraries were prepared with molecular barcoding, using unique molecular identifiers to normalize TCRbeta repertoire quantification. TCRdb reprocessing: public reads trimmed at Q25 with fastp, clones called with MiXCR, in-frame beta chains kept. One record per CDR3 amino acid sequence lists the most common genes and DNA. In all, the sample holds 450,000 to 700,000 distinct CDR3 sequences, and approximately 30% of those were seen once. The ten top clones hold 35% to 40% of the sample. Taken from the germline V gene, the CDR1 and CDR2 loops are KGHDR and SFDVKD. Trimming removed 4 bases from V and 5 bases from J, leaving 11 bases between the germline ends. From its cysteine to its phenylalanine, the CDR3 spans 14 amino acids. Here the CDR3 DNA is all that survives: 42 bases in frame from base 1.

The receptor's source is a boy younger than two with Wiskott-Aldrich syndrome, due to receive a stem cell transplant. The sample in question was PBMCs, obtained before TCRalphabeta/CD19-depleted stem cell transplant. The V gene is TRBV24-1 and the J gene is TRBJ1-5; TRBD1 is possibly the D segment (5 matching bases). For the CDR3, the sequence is CATSDPGHYQPQHF. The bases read TGTGCCACCAGTGACCCAGGACATTATCAGCCCCAGCATTTT.